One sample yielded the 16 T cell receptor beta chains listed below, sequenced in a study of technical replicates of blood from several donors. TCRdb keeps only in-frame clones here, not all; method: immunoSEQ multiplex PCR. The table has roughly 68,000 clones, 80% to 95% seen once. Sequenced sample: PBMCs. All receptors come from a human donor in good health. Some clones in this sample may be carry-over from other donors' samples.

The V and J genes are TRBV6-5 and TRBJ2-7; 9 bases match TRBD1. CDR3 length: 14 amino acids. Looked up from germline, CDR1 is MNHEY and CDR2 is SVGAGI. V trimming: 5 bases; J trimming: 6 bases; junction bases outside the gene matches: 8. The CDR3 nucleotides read TGTGCCAGCAGTGCGGGACAGGGACCTATCGAGCAGTACTTC. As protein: CASSAGQGPIEQYF.

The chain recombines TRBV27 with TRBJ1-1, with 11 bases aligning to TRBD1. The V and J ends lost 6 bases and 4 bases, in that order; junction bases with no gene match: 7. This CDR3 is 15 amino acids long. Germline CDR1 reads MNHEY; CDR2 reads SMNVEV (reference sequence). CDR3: CASRKGTGGITEAFF. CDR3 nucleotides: TGTGCCAGCAGGAAAGGGACAGGGGGGATCACTGAAGCTTTCTTT.

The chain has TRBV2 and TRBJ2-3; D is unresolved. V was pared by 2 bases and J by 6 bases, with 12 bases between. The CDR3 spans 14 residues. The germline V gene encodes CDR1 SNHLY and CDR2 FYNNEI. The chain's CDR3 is CASSESASADTQYF. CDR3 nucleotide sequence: TGTGCCAGCAGTGAAAGCGCAAGCGCCGATACGCAGTATTTT.

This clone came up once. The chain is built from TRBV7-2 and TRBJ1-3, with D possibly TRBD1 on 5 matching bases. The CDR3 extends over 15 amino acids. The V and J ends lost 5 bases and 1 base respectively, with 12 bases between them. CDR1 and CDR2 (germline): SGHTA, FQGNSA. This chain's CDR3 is CASSVDSSSGNTIYF. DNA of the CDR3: TGTGCCAGCAGCGTAGACAGTTCATCTGGAAACACCATATATTTT.

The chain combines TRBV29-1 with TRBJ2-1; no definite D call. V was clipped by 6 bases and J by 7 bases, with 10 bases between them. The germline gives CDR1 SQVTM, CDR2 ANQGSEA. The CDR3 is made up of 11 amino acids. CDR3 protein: CSVDWRNEQFF. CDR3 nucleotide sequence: TGCAGCGTCGACTGGCGAAATGAGCAGTTCTTC.

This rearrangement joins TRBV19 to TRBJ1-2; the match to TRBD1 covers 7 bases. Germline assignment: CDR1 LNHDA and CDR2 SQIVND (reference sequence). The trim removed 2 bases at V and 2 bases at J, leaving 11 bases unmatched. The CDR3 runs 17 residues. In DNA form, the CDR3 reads TGTGCCAGTAGTATACGCGACAGGGCACGGGGAAACTATGGCTACACCTTC. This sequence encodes CASSIRDRARGNYGYTF.

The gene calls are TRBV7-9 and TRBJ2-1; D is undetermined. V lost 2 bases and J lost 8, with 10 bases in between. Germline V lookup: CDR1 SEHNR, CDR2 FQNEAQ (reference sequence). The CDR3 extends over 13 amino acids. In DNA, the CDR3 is TGTGCCAGCAGCTTACTAGGCCCCGATGAGCAGTTCTTC. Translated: CASSLLGPDEQFF.

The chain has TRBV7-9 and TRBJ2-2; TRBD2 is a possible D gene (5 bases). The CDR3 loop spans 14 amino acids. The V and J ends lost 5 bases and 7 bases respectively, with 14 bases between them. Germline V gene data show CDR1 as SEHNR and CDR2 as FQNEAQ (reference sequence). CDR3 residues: CASSRSGWGGELFF. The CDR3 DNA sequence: TGTGCCAGCAGCCGCAGCGGTTGGGGCGGGGAGCTGTTTTTT. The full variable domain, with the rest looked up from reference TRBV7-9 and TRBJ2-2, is DTGVSQNPRHKITKRGQNVTFRCDPISEHNRLYWYRQTLGQGPEFLTYFQNEAQLEKSRLLSDRFSAERPKGSFSTLEIQRTEQGDSAMYLCASSRSGWGGELFFGEGSRLTVL.

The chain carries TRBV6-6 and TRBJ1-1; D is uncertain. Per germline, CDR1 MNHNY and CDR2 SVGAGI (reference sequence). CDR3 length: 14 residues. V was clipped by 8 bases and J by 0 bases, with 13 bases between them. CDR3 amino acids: CASLPGDLNTEAFF. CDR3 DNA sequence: TGTGCCAGCTTGCCTGGAGATCTGAACACTGAAGCTTTCTTT.

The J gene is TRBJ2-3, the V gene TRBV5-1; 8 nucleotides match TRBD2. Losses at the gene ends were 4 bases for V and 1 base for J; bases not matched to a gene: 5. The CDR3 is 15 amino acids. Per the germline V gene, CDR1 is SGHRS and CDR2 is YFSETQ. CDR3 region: CASSVGRGGTDTQYF. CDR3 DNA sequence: TGCGCCAGCAGCGTCGGGAGGGGAGGCACAGATACGCAGTATTTT. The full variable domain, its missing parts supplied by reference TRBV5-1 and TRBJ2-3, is KAGVTQTPRYLIKTRGQQVTLSCSPISGHRSVSWYQQTPGQGLQFLFEYFSETQRNKGNFPGRFSGRQFSNSRSEMNVSTLELGDSALYLCASSVGRGGTDTQYFGPGTRLTVL.

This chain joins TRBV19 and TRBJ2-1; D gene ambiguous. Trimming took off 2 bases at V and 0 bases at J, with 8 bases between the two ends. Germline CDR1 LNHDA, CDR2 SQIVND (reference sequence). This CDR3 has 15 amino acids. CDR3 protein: CASSISVSSYNEQFF. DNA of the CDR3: TGTGCCAGTAGTATAAGCGTAAGCTCCTACAATGAGCAGTTCTTC.

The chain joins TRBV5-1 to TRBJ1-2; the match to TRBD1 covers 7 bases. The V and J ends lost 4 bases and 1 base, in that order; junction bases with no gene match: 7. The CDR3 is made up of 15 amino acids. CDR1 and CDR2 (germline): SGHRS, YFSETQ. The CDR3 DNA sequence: TGCGCCAGCAGCGGCGGACAGGAAATTAACTATGGCTACACCTTC. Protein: CASSGGQEINYGYTF.

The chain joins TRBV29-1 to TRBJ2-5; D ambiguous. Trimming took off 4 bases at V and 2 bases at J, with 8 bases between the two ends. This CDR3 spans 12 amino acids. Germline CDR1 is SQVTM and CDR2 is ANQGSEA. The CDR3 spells CSVGLQQETQYF. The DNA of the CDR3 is TGCAGCGTTGGGCTACAGCAAGAGACCCAGTACTTC.

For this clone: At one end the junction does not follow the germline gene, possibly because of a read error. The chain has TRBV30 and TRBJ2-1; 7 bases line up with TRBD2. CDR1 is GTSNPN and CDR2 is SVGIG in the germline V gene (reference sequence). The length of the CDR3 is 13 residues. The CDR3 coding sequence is TGTGCCTGGAGTGTTAGCCGTGTCGCGGGAGTGCTCTTC. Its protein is CAWSVSRVAGVLF.

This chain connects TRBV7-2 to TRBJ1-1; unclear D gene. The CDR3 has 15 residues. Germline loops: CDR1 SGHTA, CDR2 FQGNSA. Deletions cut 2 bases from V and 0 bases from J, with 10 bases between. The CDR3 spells CASSLTREMNTEAFF. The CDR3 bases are TGTGCCAGCAGCTTAACGAGGGAAATGAACACTGAAGCTTTCTTT.

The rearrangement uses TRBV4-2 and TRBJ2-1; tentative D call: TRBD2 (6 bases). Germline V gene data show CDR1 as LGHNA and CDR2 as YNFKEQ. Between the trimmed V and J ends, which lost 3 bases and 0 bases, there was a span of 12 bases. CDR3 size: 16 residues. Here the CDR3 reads CASSHTSPGSYNEQFF. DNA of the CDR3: TGTGCCAGCAGCCACACTAGCCCAGGCTCCTACAATGAGCAGTTCTTC.